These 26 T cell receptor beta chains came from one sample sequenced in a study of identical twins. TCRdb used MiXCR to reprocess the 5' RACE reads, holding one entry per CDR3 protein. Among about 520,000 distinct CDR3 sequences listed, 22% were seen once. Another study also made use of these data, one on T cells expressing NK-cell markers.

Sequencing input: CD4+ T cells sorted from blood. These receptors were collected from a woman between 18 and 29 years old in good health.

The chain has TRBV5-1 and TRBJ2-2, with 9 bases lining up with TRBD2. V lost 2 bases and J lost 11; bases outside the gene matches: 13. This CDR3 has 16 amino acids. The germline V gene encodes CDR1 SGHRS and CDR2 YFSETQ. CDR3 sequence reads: CASSFFGTSLYPELFF. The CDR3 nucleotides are TGCGCCAGCAGCTTTTTCGGGACTAGCCTATACCCAGAGCTGTTTTTT. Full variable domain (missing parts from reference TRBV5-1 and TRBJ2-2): KAGVTQTPRYLIKTRGQQVTLSCSPISGHRSVSWYQQTPGQGLQFLFEYFSETQRNKGNFPGRFSGRQFSNSRSEMNVSTLELGDSALYLCASSFFGTSLYPELFFGEGSRLTVL.

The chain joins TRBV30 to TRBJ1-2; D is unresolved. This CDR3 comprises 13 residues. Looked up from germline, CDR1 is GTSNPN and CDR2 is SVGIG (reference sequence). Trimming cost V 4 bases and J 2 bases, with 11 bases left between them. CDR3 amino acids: CAWNSQENYGYTF. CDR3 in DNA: TGTGCCTGGAACTCTCAGGAAAACTATGGCTACACCTTC.

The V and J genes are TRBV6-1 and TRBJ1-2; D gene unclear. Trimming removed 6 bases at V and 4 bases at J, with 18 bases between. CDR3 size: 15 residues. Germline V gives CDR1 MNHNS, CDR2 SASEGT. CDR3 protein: CASSLTHPRRYGYTF. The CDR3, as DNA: TGTGCCAGCAGCCTCACCCACCCGAGACGCTATGGCTACACCTTC.

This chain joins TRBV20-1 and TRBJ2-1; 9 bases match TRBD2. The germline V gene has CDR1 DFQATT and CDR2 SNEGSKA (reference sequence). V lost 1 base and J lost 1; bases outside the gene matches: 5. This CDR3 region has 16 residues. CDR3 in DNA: TGCAGTGCTAGAGTTGCGGGAGGGAGATCCTACAATGAGCAGTTCTTC. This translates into CSARVAGGRSYNEQFF.

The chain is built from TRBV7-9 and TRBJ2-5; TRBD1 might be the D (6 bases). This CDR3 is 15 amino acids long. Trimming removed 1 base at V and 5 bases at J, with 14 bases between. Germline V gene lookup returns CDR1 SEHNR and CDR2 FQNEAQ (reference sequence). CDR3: CASSLGVGARETQYF. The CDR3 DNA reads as TGTGCCAGCAGCTTAGGCGTGGGGGCACGGGAGACCCAGTACTTC.

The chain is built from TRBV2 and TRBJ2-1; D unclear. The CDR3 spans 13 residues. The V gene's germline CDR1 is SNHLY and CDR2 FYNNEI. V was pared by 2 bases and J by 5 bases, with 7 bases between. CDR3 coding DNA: TGTGCCAGCAGTGAACGGTGGCACAATGAGCAGTTCTTC. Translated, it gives CASSERWHNEQFF.

CDR3 DNA sequence: TGTGCCAGCAGCGTAGGAGCCACAGGGGGCAGGGAAGAGACCCAGTACTTC. Residues: CASSVGATGGREETQYF. The chain joins TRBV9 to TRBJ2-5; 9 nucleotides agree with TRBD1. The CDR3 is 17 residues long. The V segment lost 0 bases and the J segment 3 bases; nucleotides outside the gene matches: 9. Germline lookup yields CDR1 SGDLS and CDR2 YYNGEE.

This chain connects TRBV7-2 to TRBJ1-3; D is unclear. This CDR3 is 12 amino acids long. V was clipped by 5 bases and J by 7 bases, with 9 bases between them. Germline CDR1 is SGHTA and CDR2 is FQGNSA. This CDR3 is CASSINVNTIYF. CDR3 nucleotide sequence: TGTGCCAGCAGCATAAACGTGAACACCATATATTTT.

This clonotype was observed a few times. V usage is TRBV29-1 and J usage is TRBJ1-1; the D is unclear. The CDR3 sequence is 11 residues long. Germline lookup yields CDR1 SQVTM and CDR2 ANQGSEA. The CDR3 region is CTLIVNTEAFF. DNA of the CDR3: TGCACCCTAATTGTAAACACTGAAGCTTTCTTT.

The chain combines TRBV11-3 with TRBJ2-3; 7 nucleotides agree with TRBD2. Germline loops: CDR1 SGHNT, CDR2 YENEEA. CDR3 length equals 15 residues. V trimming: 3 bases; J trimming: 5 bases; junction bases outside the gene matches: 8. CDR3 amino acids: CASSFSAGEKDTQYF. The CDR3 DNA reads TGTGCCAGCAGCTTCTCGGCGGGAGAGAAAGATACGCAGTATTTT.

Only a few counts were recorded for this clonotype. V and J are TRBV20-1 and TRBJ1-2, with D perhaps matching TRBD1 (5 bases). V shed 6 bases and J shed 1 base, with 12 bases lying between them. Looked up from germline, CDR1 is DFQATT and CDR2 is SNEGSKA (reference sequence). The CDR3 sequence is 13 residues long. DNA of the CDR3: TGCAGTGCCCAACGGGGGGATAACTATGGCTACACCTTC. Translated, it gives CSAQRGDNYGYTF.

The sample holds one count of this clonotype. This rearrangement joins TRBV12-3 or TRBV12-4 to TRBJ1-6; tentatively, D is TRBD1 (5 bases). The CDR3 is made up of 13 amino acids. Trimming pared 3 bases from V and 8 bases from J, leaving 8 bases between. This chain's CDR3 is CASSLGRDSPLHF. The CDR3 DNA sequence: TGTGCCAGCAGTTTGGGCAGGGATTCACCCCTCCACTTT.

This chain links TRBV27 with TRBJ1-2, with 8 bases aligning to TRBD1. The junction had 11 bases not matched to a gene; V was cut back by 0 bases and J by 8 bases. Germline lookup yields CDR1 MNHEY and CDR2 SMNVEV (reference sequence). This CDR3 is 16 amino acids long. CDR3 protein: CASSLSALAGGYGYTF. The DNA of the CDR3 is TGTGCCAGCAGTTTATCAGCCCTGGCAGGGGGCTACGGCTACACCTTC.

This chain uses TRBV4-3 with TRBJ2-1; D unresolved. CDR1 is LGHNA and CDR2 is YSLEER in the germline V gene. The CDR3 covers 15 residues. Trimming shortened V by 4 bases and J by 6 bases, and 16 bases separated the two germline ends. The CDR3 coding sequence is TGCGCCAGCAGCCTCCGGTTACGTCCCTTCAATGAGCAGTTCTTC. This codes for CASSLRLRPFNEQFF.

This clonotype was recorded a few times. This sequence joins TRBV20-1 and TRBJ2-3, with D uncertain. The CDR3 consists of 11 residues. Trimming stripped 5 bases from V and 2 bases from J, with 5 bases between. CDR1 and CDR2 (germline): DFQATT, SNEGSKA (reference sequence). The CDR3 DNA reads TGCAGTGCTTCATACACAGATACGCAGTATTTT. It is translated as CSASYTDTQYF.

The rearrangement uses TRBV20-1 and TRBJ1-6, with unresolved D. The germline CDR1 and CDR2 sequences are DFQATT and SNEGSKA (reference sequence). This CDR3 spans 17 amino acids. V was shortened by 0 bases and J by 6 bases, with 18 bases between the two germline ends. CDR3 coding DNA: TGCAGTGCTAGAGATCTCGAGACTCCATACTTTAATTCACCCCTCCACTTT. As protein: CSARDLETPYFNSPLHF.

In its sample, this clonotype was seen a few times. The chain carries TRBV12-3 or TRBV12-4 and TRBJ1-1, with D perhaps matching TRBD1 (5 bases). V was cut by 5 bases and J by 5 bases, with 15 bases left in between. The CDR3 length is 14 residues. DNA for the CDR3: TGTGCCAGCAGTCTATTCGGGGGGAGAACTGAAGCTTTCTTT. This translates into CASSLFGGRTEAFF.

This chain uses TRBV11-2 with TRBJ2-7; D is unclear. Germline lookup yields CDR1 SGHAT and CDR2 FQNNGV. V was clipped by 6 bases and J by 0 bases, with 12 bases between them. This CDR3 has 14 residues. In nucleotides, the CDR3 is TGTGCCAGCAGTCATACTCAGTTCTCCTACGAGCAGTACTTC. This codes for CASSHTQFSYEQYF.

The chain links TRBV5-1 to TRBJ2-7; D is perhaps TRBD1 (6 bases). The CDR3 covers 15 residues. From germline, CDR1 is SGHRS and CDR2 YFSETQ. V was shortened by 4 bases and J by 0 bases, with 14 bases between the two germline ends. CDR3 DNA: TGCGCCAGCAGCCGGGACAAAGGGGGCTCCTACGAGCAGTACTTC. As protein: CASSRDKGGSYEQYF.

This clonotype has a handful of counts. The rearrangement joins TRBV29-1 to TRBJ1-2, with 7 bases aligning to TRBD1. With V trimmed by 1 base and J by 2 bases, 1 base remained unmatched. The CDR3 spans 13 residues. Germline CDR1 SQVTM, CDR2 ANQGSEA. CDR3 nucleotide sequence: TGCAGCGTTGAAGGGACAGGCAACTATGGCTACACCTTC. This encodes CSVEGTGNYGYTF.

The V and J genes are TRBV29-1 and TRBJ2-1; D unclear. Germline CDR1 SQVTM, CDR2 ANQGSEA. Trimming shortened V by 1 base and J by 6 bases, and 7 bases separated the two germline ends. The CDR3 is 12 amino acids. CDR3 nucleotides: TGCAGCGTTGAAGGCCAGCCCAATGAGCAGTTCTTC. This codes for CSVEGQPNEQFF.

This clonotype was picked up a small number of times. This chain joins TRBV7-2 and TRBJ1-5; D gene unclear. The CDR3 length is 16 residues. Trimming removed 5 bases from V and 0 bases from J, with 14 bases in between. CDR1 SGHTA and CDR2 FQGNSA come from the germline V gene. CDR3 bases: TGTGCCAGCAGCCCCCGTTCAGGATATAGCAATCAGCCCCAGCATTTT. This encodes CASSPRSGYSNQPQHF.

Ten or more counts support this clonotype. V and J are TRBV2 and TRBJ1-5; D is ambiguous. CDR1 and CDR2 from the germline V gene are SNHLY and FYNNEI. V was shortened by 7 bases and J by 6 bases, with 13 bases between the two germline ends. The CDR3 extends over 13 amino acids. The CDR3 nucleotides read TGTGCCAGCATTGGCCAGGAGAGTCAGCCCCAGCATTTT. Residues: CASIGQESQPQHF.

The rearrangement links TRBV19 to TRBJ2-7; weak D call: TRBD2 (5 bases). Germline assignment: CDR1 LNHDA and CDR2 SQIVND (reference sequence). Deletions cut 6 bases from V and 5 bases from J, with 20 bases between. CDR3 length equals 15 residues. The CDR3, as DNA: TGTGCCAGTAGCCTCGGCCTAGCAGCCGCGGACGAGCAGTACTTC. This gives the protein CASSLGLAAADEQYF.

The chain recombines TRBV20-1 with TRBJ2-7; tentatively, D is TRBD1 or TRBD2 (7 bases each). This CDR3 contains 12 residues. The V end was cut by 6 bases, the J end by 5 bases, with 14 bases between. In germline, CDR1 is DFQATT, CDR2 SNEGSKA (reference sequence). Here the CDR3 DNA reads TGCAGTGCCAGCGGGACAGCTCACGAGCAGTACTTC. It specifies CSASGTAHEQYF.

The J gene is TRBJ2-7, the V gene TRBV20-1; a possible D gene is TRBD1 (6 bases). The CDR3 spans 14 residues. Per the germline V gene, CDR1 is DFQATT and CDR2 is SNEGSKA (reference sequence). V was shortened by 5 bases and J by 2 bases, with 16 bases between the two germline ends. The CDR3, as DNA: TGCAGTGCTTTCCGCCCAGGGGCCACCTACGAGCAGTACTTC. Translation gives CSAFRPGATYEQYF.